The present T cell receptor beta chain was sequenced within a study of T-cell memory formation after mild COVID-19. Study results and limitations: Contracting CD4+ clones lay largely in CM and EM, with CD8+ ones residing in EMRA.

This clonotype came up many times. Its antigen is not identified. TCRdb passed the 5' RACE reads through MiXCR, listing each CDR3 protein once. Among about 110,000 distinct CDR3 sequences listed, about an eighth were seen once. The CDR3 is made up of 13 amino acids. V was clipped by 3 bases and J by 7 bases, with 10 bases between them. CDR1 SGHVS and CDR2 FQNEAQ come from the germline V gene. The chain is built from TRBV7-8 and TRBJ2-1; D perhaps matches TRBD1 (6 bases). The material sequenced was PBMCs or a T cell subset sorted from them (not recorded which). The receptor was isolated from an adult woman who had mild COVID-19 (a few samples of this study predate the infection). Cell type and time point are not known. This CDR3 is CASSLARGNEQFF. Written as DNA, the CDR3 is TGTGCCAGCAGCTTGGCTAGGGGGAATGAGCAGTTCTTC.